This TCR beta chain derives from a study of naive and memory T cell subsets. This clonotype was counted only a few times. Both TRBC1 and TRBC2 were covered by a beta constant-region primer of two equimolar oligonucleotides. Nested alpha and beta constant-region primers with the SP2 primer drove four PCR rounds on ligated cDNA. TCRdb used MiXCR to reprocess the UMI-ligation and nested PCR reads, holding one entry per CDR3 protein. The sample lists about 82,000 distinct CDR3 sequences, approximately 9.2% occurring once. V lost 3 bases and J 6 bases, leaving 18 bases between the germline ends. The germline gives CDR1 SQVTM, CDR2 ANQGSEA. This CDR3 is built from 15 residues.

The TCR comes from a human donor in good health. Material for sequencing was naive CD8+ T cells from blood. This chain uses TRBV29-1 with TRBJ2-1; the D is unclear. The CDR3 loop reads CSVEGTKPGTNEQFF. CDR3 bases: TGCAGCGTTGAGGGAACAAAGCCAGGCACCAATGAGCAGTTCTTC.